Sequencing of this TCR delta chain was carried out in a study of gamma-delta chains in newborns, infants, children. Study overall: Microbial exposure reportedly drives polyclonal innate γδ T cell expansion after birth.

CDR1 and CDR2 from the germline V gene are GEAIGNYY and EKD. The CDR3 covers 18 residues. With regard to this clone: TCRdb attributes to this sequence the protein of a much larger clone, which differs from the DNA translation at residue 13; a read error is likely, and the protein displayed is translated from the DNA.

TCRdb reanalyzed the reads using CATT. The sample has thousands of delta-chain clones; 0.9% to 1.2% are singletons. Sequencing input: blood. The chain is built from TRDV2 and TRDJ3; 9 bases map to TRDD3. This receptor was identified in a child who was a newborn, infant or young child, either healthy, febrile or measles-vaccinated (not recorded which). The DNA for the CDR3 is TGTGCCTGTGACAACTTGGGGGATAGCTCCTGGGACAACCGACAGATGTTTTTC. The encoded protein is CACDNLGDSSWDNRQMFF.